This TCR beta chain was sequenced during a study of blood T cells in healthy people across ages. Study outcomes and limitations: A roughly linear age-dependent decrease characterized TCR beta diversity per million T cells.

Trimming pared 6 bases from V and 5 bases from J, leaving 16 bases between. The CDR3 extends over 15 amino acids. PCR was performed a second time for about 7 to 12 cycles using a sample-barcoded 5' primer and a J-beta primer mix. A single record per CDR3 protein comes from TCRdb applying MiXCR to the 5' RACE reads. The data contain over 750,000 distinct CDR3 sequences, around 25% of them singletons. Worth noting for this clonotype: Antigen specificity is unknown.

In addition, the sample was reused for a study of T cells of mothers and their children. Turning to that study: Persistent microchimeric T cell clones were not found at ~100 per million sensitivity.

The sequence was collected from a boy between 10 and 17 years old in good health. Input material: blood. The chain has TRBV12-3 or TRBV12-4 and TRBJ1-4, with a weak D call TRBD1 (6 bases). The CDR3 region has the DNA TGTGCCAGCAGAGAGGGGGTCTTATTGAATGAAAAACTGTTTTTT. Translation gives CASREGVLLNEKLFF.